These 5 T cell receptor beta chains share one sample of origin, sequenced in a study of cytomegalovirus exposure and HLA in healthy donors. Primers: 60 Vbeta forward and 13 Jbeta reverse. Profiled with immunoSEQ multiplex PCR; TCRdb holds only in-frame clones, not every one. Here the sample spans under 85,000 clones, about 70% being singletons. Sequencing was done on a sample of PBMCs. Receptors were obtained from a woman aged 25-40 years in good health and CMV-seronegative.

The V call is TRBV10-1, the J call TRBJ2-1; 8 bases are shared with TRBD2. The CDR3 runs to 13 residues. Germline V gives CDR1 WNHNN, CDR2 SYGVQD (reference sequence). Germline trimming cut 5 bases from V and 10 bases from J; bases unmatched to any gene: 7. The CDR3 DNA sequence: TGCGCCAGCAGTTCCGGGACTAGATCCGAGCAGTTCTTC. Its protein is CASSSGTRSEQFF.

The chain couples TRBV5-1 to TRBJ1-2; possible D gene TRBD1, 5 bases. Deletions cut 1 base from V and 8 bases from J, with 12 bases between. The CDR3 totals 13 residues. CDR1 SGHRS and CDR2 YFSETQ come from the germline V gene. The CDR3 sequence is CASSLPGEGGYTF. CDR3 in DNA: TGCGCCAGCAGCTTGCCGGGGGAAGGGGGCTACACCTTC.

The rearrangement uses TRBV5-1 and TRBJ1-2; TRBD1 might be the D (5 bases). The germline gives CDR1 SGHRS, CDR2 YFSETQ. CDR3 length: 13 amino acids. V shed 0 bases and J shed 7 bases, with 10 bases lying between them. CDR3 sequence (DNA): TGCGCCAGCAGCTTGGACAGGTCTATTGGCTACACCTTC. It codes for CASSLDRSIGYTF.

The rearrangement uses TRBV6-1 and TRBJ2-1, with D perhaps TRBD1 (5 bases). Trimming removed 1 base from V and 5 bases from J, with 9 bases in between. CDR1 and CDR2 from the germline V gene are MNHNS and SASEGT. This CDR3 contains 14 residues. The CDR3 DNA follows: TGTGCCAGCAGTGAAGAGGCAGGGAACAATGAGCAGTTCTTC. This codes for CASSEEAGNNEQFF.

The rearrangement joins TRBV7-2 to TRBJ2-1; D perhaps matches TRBD2 (5 bases). This CDR3 region has 16 residues. CDR1 is SGHTA, CDR2 FQGNSA, per germline. Trimming left V 0 bases short and J 10 bases short, with 19 bases between. CDR3: CASSLAPGLALSEQFF. CDR3 coding DNA: TGTGCCAGCAGCTTAGCGCCTGGGCTAGCACTGTCCGAGCAGTTCTTC.